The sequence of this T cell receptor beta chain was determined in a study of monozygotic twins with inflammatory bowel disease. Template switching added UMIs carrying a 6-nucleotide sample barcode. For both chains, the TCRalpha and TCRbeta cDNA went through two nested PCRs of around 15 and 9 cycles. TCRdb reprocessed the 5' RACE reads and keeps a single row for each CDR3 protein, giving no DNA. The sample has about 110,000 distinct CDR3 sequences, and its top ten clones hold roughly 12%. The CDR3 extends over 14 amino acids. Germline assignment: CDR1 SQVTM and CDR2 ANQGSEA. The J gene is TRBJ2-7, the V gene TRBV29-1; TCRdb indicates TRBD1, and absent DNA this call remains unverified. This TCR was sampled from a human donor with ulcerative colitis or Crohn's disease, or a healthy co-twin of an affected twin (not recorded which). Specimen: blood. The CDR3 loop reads CSVAGDRGLLKQYF.